This TCR beta chain was sequenced during a study of technical replicates of blood from a handful of donors. CDR1 is SEHNR and CDR2 is FQNEAQ in the germline V gene (reference sequence). V gave up 5 bases and J gave up 8 bases; unmatched junction bases: 15. The CDR3 consists of 17 residues. The method was immunoSEQ multiplex PCR; TCRdb's version includes in-frame clones alone and lacks a portion of them. The sample has roughly 80,000 clones, approximately 90% seen once. The material sequenced was T cells isolated from PBMCs. The chain uses TRBV7-9 and TRBJ2-1, with 10 bases that match TRBD1. This clonotype was obtained from a human donor in good health. CDR3 sequence: CASSAAAGTGARDEQFF. The CDR3 nucleotides read TGTGCCAGCAGCGCTGCAGCTGGGACAGGGGCAAGGGATGAGCAGTTCTTC.